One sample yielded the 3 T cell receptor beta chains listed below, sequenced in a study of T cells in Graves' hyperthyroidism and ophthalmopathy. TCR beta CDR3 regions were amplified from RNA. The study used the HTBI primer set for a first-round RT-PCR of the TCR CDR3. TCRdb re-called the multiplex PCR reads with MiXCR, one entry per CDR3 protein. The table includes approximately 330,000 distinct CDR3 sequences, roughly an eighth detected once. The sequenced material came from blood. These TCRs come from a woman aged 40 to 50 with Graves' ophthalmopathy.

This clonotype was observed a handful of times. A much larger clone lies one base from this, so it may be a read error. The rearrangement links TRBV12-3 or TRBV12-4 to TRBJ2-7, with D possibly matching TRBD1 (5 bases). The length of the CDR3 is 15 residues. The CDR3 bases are TGTGCCAGCAGAACAACAACCCAGGGTACCTACGGGCAGTACTTC. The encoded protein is CASRTTTQGTYGQYF.

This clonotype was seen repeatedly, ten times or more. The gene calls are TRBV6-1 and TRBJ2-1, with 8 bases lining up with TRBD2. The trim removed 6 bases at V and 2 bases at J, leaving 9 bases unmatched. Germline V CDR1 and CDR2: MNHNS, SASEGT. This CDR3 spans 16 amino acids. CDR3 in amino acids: CASSAIAGSTYNEQFF. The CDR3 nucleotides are TGTGCCAGCAGCGCAATAGCGGGATCGACCTACAATGAGCAGTTCTTC.

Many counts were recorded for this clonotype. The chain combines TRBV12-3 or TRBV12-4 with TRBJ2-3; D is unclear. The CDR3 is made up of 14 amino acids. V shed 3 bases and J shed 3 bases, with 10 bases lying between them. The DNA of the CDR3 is TGTGCCAGCAGTTTTTTACAGAGAACAGATACGCAGTATTTT. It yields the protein CASSFLQRTDTQYF.